Here is one TCR beta chain with its context. The target antigen is unknown. The sample belongs to a study of memory CD4+ T cells and cytomegalovirus serostatus. Overall study results and limits: Suggested: most of the CMV-linked TCR signature lies in CD4+ memory cells. Each of approximately 73 CMV-associated TCRbeta sequences occurred in one to five individuals.

Produced via immunoSEQ multiplex PCR; TCRdb's table is partial and in-frame only. The sample holds around 40,000 clones, around 79% seen once. Single viable CD3+CD4+CD8-CD45RO+ cells were sorted as the memory CD4+ T cells. CMV serostatus came from serum IgG against pp150, pp28, p38, p52. After thawing, CD4+ T cells were positively selected. Source material: memory CD4+ T cells from blood. The TCR originated in an adult in good health and CMV-seronegative.

The CDR3: CASSVGPSQPQHF. In nucleotides, the CDR3 is TGTGCCAGCAGCGTAGGACCGAGTCAGCCCCAGCATTTT. The chain carries TRBV9 and TRBJ1-5; D remains unclear. V was trimmed by 0 bases and J by 6 bases, leaving 7 bases between them. Germline V gives CDR1 SGDLS, CDR2 YYNGEE. The CDR3 length is 13 residues.